This record concerns one TCR beta chain sequence. What it recognizes is unknown. This specimen belongs to a study of monozygotic twins with cystic fibrosis. Study-wide findings and caveats: In 13 of 16 pairs, V gene usage was closest to the co-twin's. The repertoire was suggested to be naive-dominated, clonality median 0.0095.

Sequenced by immunoSEQ multiplex PCR; TCRdb stores in-frame clones only, minus some. The sample holds about 17,000 clones, 90% to 97% seen once. The CDR3 is made up of 15 amino acids. The V end lost 4 bases, the J end lost 4 bases, and 17 bases lay between the germline ends. Germline V gene data show CDR1 as SGHDT and CDR2 as YYEEEE. The sequenced sample was blood. The chain is built from TRBV5-6 and TRBJ1-2; D call uncertain. The receptor's source is a girl aged 2-9 years with cystic fibrosis. Here the CDR3 DNA reads TGTGCCAGCAGCCCGGGTTTCTCGCAGACCTATGGCTACACCTTC. Its translation is CASSPGFSQTYGYTF.